What follows is one T cell receptor beta chain and its context. This sample stems from a study of blood T cell repertoires in COVID-19. On the study more broadly: Sites across the United States, Italy and Spain contributed samples from acute and convalescent COVID-19. PBMCs, B-cell-depleted T cells, or T cells provided the cDNA or gDNA that made up the material.

Original processing methods: Reference gene primers were amplified, and this amplification served to estimate nucleated cell counts. This table comes from immunoSEQ multiplex PCR, and its TCRdb copy is limited to in-frame clones, with some not included. The V and J calls and the clone size are those of that table, but D and trimming were determined from the DNA. The sample lists approximately 260,000 clones, around 90% occurring once. The clonotype originates from a man in his fifties with acute or convalescent COVID-19. The sample comprised peripheral blood.

The DNA of the CDR3 is TGTGCCAGCAGCCAAGATCCGAGGAGGGGGCGAGACTATGGCTACACCTTC. Translated, it gives CASSQDPRRGRDYGYTF. The chain uses TRBV3-1 (or the pseudogene TRBV3-2) and TRBJ1-2; the match to TRBD1 covers 7 bases. Germline CDR1 LGHDT, CDR2 YNNKEL (reference sequence). V was clipped by 0 bases and J by 3 bases; unmatched bases: 10. The CDR3 has 17 amino acids.